Following are 16 T cell receptor beta chains from one sample sequenced in a study of T cell responses to AZD1222 COVID-19 vaccine. TCRdb keeps only in-frame clones here, not all; method: immunoSEQ multiplex PCR. The sample lists 95,000 to 150,000 clones, around 91% occurring once. The starting material was peripheral blood, obtained on day 0 of MenACWY control vaccination. The origin of the receptors is an adult in good health.

The gene calls are TRBV19 and TRBJ2-1; 8 bases fit TRBD2. The ends lost 10 bases at V and 0 bases at J; junction bases unmatched: 14. Germline CDR1 LNHDA, CDR2 SQIVND (reference sequence). The CDR3 has 17 residues. The CDR3 DNA reads as TGTGCCACCTCCCGGGCTAGCGGGTACAGCTCCTACAATGAGCAGTTCTTC. Amino acids: CATSRASGYSSYNEQFF.

V gene TRBV19 combines with J gene TRBJ1-5; tentative D call: TRBD1 (5 bases). CDR3 length equals 13 residues. CDR1 is LNHDA and CDR2 is SQIVND in the germline V gene (reference sequence). The germline V and J ends were trimmed by 4 bases and 7 bases, with 11 bases remaining between them. Here the CDR3 reads CASSTSDKQPQHF. CDR3 DNA sequence: TGTGCCAGTAGTACCTCGGACAAACAGCCCCAGCATTTT.

This clone was counted once. This chain joins TRBV7-7 and TRBJ1-4; D ambiguous. The CDR3 runs 15 residues. Trimming cost V 3 bases and J 0 bases, with 8 bases left between them. Germline V CDR1 and CDR2: SSHAT, FNYEAQ (reference sequence). CDR3 region: CASSLGRATNEKLFF. The CDR3 DNA is TGTGCCAGCAGCTTGGGAAGAGCAACTAATGAAAAACTGTTTTTT. Drawing the rest from reference TRBV7-7 and TRBJ1-4, the complete variable domain is GAGVSQSPRYKVTKRGQDVTLRCDPISSHATLYWYQQALGQGPEFLTYFNYEAQPDKSGLPSDRFSAERPEGSISTLTIQRTEQRDSAMYRCASSLGRATNEKLFFGSGTQLSVL.

The V call is TRBV5-1, the J call TRBJ2-5, with TRBD2 as a possible D gene (7 bases). Trimming cost V 0 bases and J 5 bases, with 11 bases left between them. This CDR3 spans 14 amino acids. The germline V gene encodes CDR1 SGHRS and CDR2 YFSETQ. The DNA of the CDR3 is TGCGCCAGCAGCTTGGGCGGGGGCTCGGAGACCCAGTACTTC. Translated: CASSLGGGSETQYF.

This clone was seen a handful of times. This sequence joins TRBV19 and TRBJ1-1; no reliable D call. V was clipped by 6 bases and J by 4 bases, with 21 bases between them. Per the germline V gene, CDR1 is LNHDA and CDR2 is SQIVND (reference sequence). The CDR3 covers 16 residues. CDR3 protein: CASRYDGAERVTEAFF. Written as DNA, the CDR3 is TGTGCCAGTAGGTATGATGGCGCAGAACGGGTCACTGAAGCTTTCTTT.

The chain uses TRBV9 and TRBJ2-5, with 10 bases that match TRBD1. CDR3 size: 15 residues. J gave up 2 bases and V 7 bases, and 8 bases lay outside the gene matches. Germline CDR1 is SGDLS and CDR2 is YYNGEE. As DNA, the CDR3 is TGTGCCAGCGGTACCGGGACAGGGGAACAAGAGACCCAGTACTTC. This codes for CASGTGTGEQETQYF.

In its sample, this clone was seen a few times. This chain connects TRBV7-6 to TRBJ2-3; 7 positions agree with TRBD1. This CDR3 has 16 amino acids. Germline trimming cut 3 bases from V and 4 bases from J; bases unmatched to any gene: 10. Germline V lookup: CDR1 SGHVS, CDR2 FNYEAQ. DNA of the CDR3: TGTGCCAGCAGCTTGAGGGACAGAGGGGTCCCAGATACGCAGTATTTT. Encoded protein: CASSLRDRGVPDTQYF.

This clone was seen just once. The chain is built from TRBV6-8 and TRBJ2-7; TRBD1 matches at 7 bases. J gave up 2 bases and V 2 bases, and 6 bases lay outside the gene matches. The CDR3 totals 15 residues. CDR1 is MNHGY and CDR2 is SAAAGT in the germline V gene. CDR3 nucleotide sequence: TGTGCCAGCAGTTACATCAGGGGGACCACCTACGAGCAGTACTTC. Its translation: CASSYIRGTTYEQYF.

V gene TRBV29-1 combines with J gene TRBJ2-4; no clear D gene. Germline values: CDR1 SQVTM, CDR2 ANQGSEA. V was cut by 4 bases and J by 0 bases, with 10 bases left in between. The CDR3 runs 14 residues. The CDR3 here is CSVVGYLAKNIQYF. The CDR3, as DNA: TGCAGCGTTGTAGGGTACCTAGCCAAAAACATTCAGTACTTC.

This chain joins TRBV12-3 or TRBV12-4 and TRBJ1-4, with D uncertain. The CDR3 has 13 residues. Trimming took 6 bases from V and 4 from J, leaving 9 bases between them. CDR3 protein: CASSLISNEKLFF. The CDR3 region has the DNA TGTGCCAGCAGCCTTATAAGTAATGAAAAACTGTTTTTT.

This clone was seen just once. The chain couples TRBV7-6 to TRBJ1-3; 9 nucleotides agree with TRBD1. CDR1 is SGHVS, CDR2 FNYEAQ, per germline. With 5 bases clipped from V and 3 bases from J, the junction kept 8 bases outside the gene matches. The CDR3 is 16 residues long. CDR3 in amino acids: CASSPRTGALGNTIYF. CDR3 sequence (DNA): TGTGCCAGCAGCCCACGGACAGGGGCTCTTGGAAACACCATATATTTT.

The chain combines TRBV4-2 with TRBJ1-1; D may be TRBD1 (5 bases). The CDR3 runs to 14 residues. Trimming took off 4 bases at V and 0 bases at J, with 9 bases between the two ends. Germline V gene lookup returns CDR1 LGHNA and CDR2 YNFKEQ. For the CDR3, the DNA is TGTGCCAGCAGCCTGACAGATTTGAACACTGAAGCTTTCTTT. Its protein is CASSLTDLNTEAFF.

The V call is TRBV6-4, the J call TRBJ1-5; D gene ambiguous. Looked up from germline, CDR1 is MRHNA and CDR2 is SNTAGT. The ends were cut back, 4 bases at V and 4 bases at J, with 8 bases in the middle. This CDR3 contains 13 residues. The CDR3 here is CASSGSENQPQHF. CDR3 nucleotides: TGTGCCAGCAGTGGCAGCGAGAATCAGCCCCAGCATTTT.

The rearrangement uses TRBV7-9 and TRBJ1-2, with 8 bases identical to TRBD1. V shed 5 bases and J 5 bases; nucleotides not matched to a gene: 10. Looked up from germline, CDR1 is SEHNR and CDR2 is FQNEAQ (reference sequence). The CDR3 spans 15 residues. CDR3 residues: CASSPRTGLGYGYTF. CDR3 sequence (DNA): TGTGCCAGCAGCCCCAGGACAGGGCTGGGTTATGGCTACACCTTC. The whole variable domain, remainder taken from reference TRBV7-9 and TRBJ1-2, is DTGVSQNPRHKITKRGQNVTFRCDPISEHNRLYWYRQTLGQGPEFLTYFQNEAQLEKSRLLSDRFSAERPKGSFSTLEIQRTEQGDSAMYLCASSPRTGLGYGYTFGSGTRLTVV.

The chain combines TRBV18 with TRBJ1-3; D not certain. V was trimmed by 5 bases and J by 2 bases, leaving 16 bases between them. Germline V gives CDR1 KGHSH, CDR2 LQKENI. The CDR3 is 16 amino acids. The CDR3 here is CASSSQGPVAGNTIYF. The CDR3 DNA reads TGTGCCAGCTCATCACAAGGCCCTGTTGCTGGAAACACCATATATTTT.

The chain recombines TRBV7-6 with TRBJ2-7; TRBD1 aligns across 11 bases. The CDR3 is 16 residues long. The germline gives CDR1 SGHVS, CDR2 FNYEAQ. J lost 4 bases, V lost 2 bases, and 7 bases had no gene match. The CDR3 protein is CASSLTGGTGGYEQYF. The CDR3 nucleotides are TGTGCCAGCAGCTTAACTGGGGGGACAGGGGGATACGAGCAGTACTTC.